This is a list of T cell receptor beta chains from one sample in a study of T-cell memory formation after mild COVID-19. TCRdb reprocessed the 5' RACE reads via MiXCR and lists one record per CDR3 protein. The sample lists 68,000 or so distinct CDR3 sequences, roughly 17% occurring once. The sample consisted of PBMCs or a T cell subset sorted from them (not recorded which). These receptors all come from an adult woman who had mild COVID-19 (a few samples of this study predate the infection). Cell type and time point are not known. The CDR3 runs from the conserved cysteine through the conserved F or W. The D gene is left open where the match is weak. Clone size is shown for a subset of rows, as once, few, many or a class of expanded clone.

>TRBJ1-2|-|TRBV4-1|-
TGCGCCAGCAGCCCAAATCAGGGGAGGGACTATGGCTACACCTTC
CASSPNQGRDYGYTF
>TRBJ2-5|-|TRBV24-1|-
TGTGCCACCAGTGACTGGGGCTTGGGGCAAGAGACCCAGTACTTC
CATSDWGLGQETQYF
>TRBJ1-1|few|TRBV6-5|TRBD1
TGTGCCAGCAGACCAACCGACAGGGGGTTTACTGAAGCTTTCTTT
CASRPTDRGFTEAFF
>TRBJ2-7|-|TRBV3-1|-
TGTGCCAGCAGCCAAGGCATCTACGAGCAGTACTTC
CASSQGIYEQYF
>TRBJ2-3|-|TRBV10-3|-
TGTGCCATCAGTGAAGGAGTCGATGCGGCAGATACGCAGTATTTT
CAISEGVDAADTQYF
>TRBJ1-1|-|TRBV13|TRBD1
TGTGCCAGCAGACCGGGACAGCGGAACACTGAAGCTTTCTTT
CASRPGQRNTEAFF
>TRBJ2-3|-|TRBV12-3/TRBV12-4|TRBD2
TGTGCCAGCAGTACGGACAAGCTAGCGGACTTAATCTCCACGCAGTATTTT
CASSTDKLADLISTQYF
>TRBJ2-1|few|TRBV6-2/TRBV6-3|TRBD2
TGTGCCAGCAGTCCCGGGACTATGCAGTTCTTC
CASSPGTMQFF
>TRBJ2-7|few|TRBV20-1|TRBD2
TGCAGTGCTACCAATCGACTAGCGGGAGGAGGTGAGCAGTACTTC
CSATNRLAGGGEQYF
>TRBJ2-7|few|TRBV7-7|-
TGTGCCAGCAGCCCGCGCGACGGGTCCTACGAGCAGTACTTC
CASSPRDGSYEQYF
>TRBJ2-7|few|TRBV7-2|TRBD2
TGTGCCAGCAGCTGGAACGGACTAGCCGTAGACTACGAGCAGTACTTC
CASSWNGLAVDYEQYF
>TRBJ1-3|-|TRBV4-1|TRBD1
TGCGCCAGCAGCCAAGATACGGGACAGGGACTTTCTCACTCTGGAAACACCATATATTTT
CASSQDTGQGLSHSGNTIYF
>TRBJ2-7|few|TRBV14|-
TGTGCCAGCAGCCAGCAGACAGCTAGCTACGAGCAGTACTTC
CASSQQTASYEQYF
>TRBJ2-1|few|TRBV15|TRBD2
TGTGCCACCAGCAGACTAGCGGGAAGAAGCAATGAGCAGTTCTTC
CATSRLAGRSNEQFF
>TRBJ2-3|-|TRBV5-6|-
TGTGCCAGCAGCTTTGGGCGGGATTGGAGCACAGATACGCAGTATTTT
CASSFGRDWSTDTQYF
>TRBJ1-1|-|TRBV12-3/TRBV12-4|-
TGTGCCAGCAGCCAAGGGGTAGGGAACACTGAAGCTTTCTTT
CASSQGVGNTEAFF
>TRBJ2-5|-|TRBV18|-
TGTGCCAGCTCACCATCGGGCGTTCAAGAGACCCAGTACTTC
CASSPSGVQETQYF
>TRBJ1-1|-|TRBV20-1|-
TGCAGTGCCCGAGACCAGGCTCACACTGAAGCTTTCTTT
CSARDQAHTEAFF
>TRBJ2-5|-|TRBV7-9|TRBD2
TGTGCCAGCAGCCCAGGAAGGCTAGCGGGAGGTAAAAAGACCCAGTACTTC
CASSPGRLAGGKKTQYF
>TRBJ2-1|few|TRBV14|-
TGTGCCAGCAGCCAAGCGATCGGTGAGCAGTTCTTC
CASSQAIGEQFF
>TRBJ2-1|-|TRBV11-2|-
TGTGCCAGCAGCTTTAACCGGGACTACAATGAGCAGTTCTTC
CASSFNRDYNEQFF
>TRBJ2-3|-|TRBV4-1|TRBD1
TGCGCCAGCAGCCAAGATCGGTCCGTTCGGGACAGCGACACAGATACGCAGTATTTT
CASSQDRSVRDSDTDTQYF
>TRBJ1-1|-|TRBV7-9|-
TGTGCCAGCATCGGAGCGGGTGGCCCGCAGGATGGTGAAGCTTTCTTT
CASIGAGGPQDGEAFF
>TRBJ2-1|-|TRBV7-9|-
TGTGCCAGCAGCTTAGACGCTGGGGATGAGCAGTTCTTC
CASSLDAGDEQFF
>TRBJ1-1|-|TRBV9|-
TGTGCCAGCAGTCCCCCGGGGGCAGGGAACACTGAAGCTTTCTTT
CASSPPGAGNTEAFF
>TRBJ2-2|-|TRBV11-2|TRBD2
TGTGCCAGCGGGACTAGCGGGGGGGCCTCCACCGGGGAGCTGTTTTTT
CASGTSGGASTGELFF
>TRBJ2-3|many|TRBV7-3|TRBD2
TGTGCCAGCAGCCCCTGGACTAGCGGGGGGGCAGATACGCAGTATTTT
CASSPWTSGGADTQYF
>TRBJ1-1|-|TRBV5-1|TRBD1
TGCGCCAGCAGCGACCCCGCGGGGACAGTTCTTCTTGCTGAAGCTTTCTTT
CASSDPAGTVLLAEAFF
>TRBJ1-1|few|TRBV20-1|-
TGCAGTGCTAGAAATCCCCCTCGGGCTTCGAACACTGAAGCTTTCTTT
CSARNPPRASNTEAFF
>TRBJ1-4|-|TRBV29-1|-
TGCAGCGGCGCGGTGGGGGGGAACGAAAAACTGTTTTTT
CSGAVGGNEKLFF
>TRBJ1-5|few|TRBV14|-
TGTGCCAGCAGCCAAGGGTGGGGCCGGAATCAGCCCCAGCATTTT
CASSQGWGRNQPQHF
>TRBJ1-4|few|TRBV7-9|-
TGTGCCAGCTCTTCCGGGCCCAAGCCTGAAAAACTGTTTTTT
CASSSGPKPEKLFF
>TRBJ1-5|-|TRBV12-3/TRBV12-4|-
TGTGCCAGCAGTCGGACCCAGAATAGGAATCAGCCCCAGCATTTT
CASSRTQNRNQPQHF
>TRBJ2-1|-|TRBV7-2|-
TGTGCCAGCTTGAGCCGGGAGAGTTACAATGAGCAGTTCTTC
CASLSRESYNEQFF
>TRBJ2-2|few|TRBV3-1|-
TGTGCCAGCAGCCCTGGGGCGAACACCGGGGAGCTGTTTTTT
CASSPGANTGELFF
>TRBJ1-4|-|TRBV7-9|TRBD1
TGTGCCAGCAGCTTCTTCGGGACAGGGGATGAAAAACTGTTTTTT
CASSFFGTGDEKLFF
>TRBJ1-5|few|TRBV4-2|-
TGTGCCAGCAGCCAAGCTGATGGGGGGAAGGATCAGCCCCAGCATTTT
CASSQADGGKDQPQHF
>TRBJ2-7|-|TRBV7-9|-
TGTGCCAGCAGTTCGATCAGCTCCTACGAGCAGTACTTC
CASSSISSYEQYF
>TRBJ2-1|-|TRBV7-9|TRBD2
TGTGCCAGCAGCTTAGAACTAGCGGGAGTAGAGCAGTTCTTC
CASSLELAGVEQFF
>TRBJ1-5|many|TRBV7-9|TRBD1
TGTGCCAGCAGCATAACAGGGGATAGCAATCAGCCCCAGCATTTT
CASSITGDSNQPQHF
>TRBJ2-3|few|TRBV5-1|TRBD1
TGCGCCAGCAGCCCCGGGACAGGGTCAGATACGCAGTATTTT
CASSPGTGSDTQYF
>TRBJ2-2|few|TRBV4-2|-
TGTGCCAGCAGCCAAGAGGGGATACTAGCCTTGGCCACCGGGGAGCTGTTTTTT
CASSQEGILALATGELFF
>TRBJ1-4|-|TRBV6-5|TRBD1
TGTGCCAGCAGCCCCGGGACATACCAGGGGGAAACTAATGAAAAACTGTTTTTT
CASSPGTYQGETNEKLFF
>TRBJ2-7|few|TRBV7-9|TRBD2
TGTGCCAGCAGCTTAGCCTTGGGACTAGCGGGAGTGGAGTCCTACGAGCAGTACTTC
CASSLALGLAGVESYEQYF
>TRBJ2-7|few|TRBV5-1|-
TGCGCCAGCAGCCCGGGGGACAGATTCTACGAGCAGTACTTC
CASSPGDRFYEQYF
>TRBJ2-7|-|TRBV15|TRBD2
TGTGCCACCAGCAGAGACTACTCGGGAGGGGACTACGAGCAGTACTTC
CATSRDYSGGDYEQYF
>TRBJ1-2|-|TRBV12-3/TRBV12-4|-
TGTGCCAGCACTTTCGGGGGGATAATGGACTATGGCTACACCTTC
CASTFGGIMDYGYTF
>TRBJ2-3|many|TRBV7-9|-
TGTGCCAGCAGCTTAAGCGGCGGGGCGAACACAGATACGCAGTATTTT
CASSLSGGANTDTQYF
>TRBJ1-2|-|TRBV2|TRBD1
TGTGCCAGCATCCCCGGGACAGGGGAAGGCTACACCTTC
CASIPGTGEGYTF
>TRBJ2-3|-|TRBV6-4|-
TGTGCCAGCGAGCCCCTGGGGGTTGCAGATACGCAGTATTTT
CASEPLGVADTQYF
>TRBJ2-6|-|TRBV6-6|-
TGTGCCAGCAGCACCGAGAGCTCTGGGGCCAACGTCCTGACTTTC
CASSTESSGANVLTF
>TRBJ2-7|-|TRBV4-1|-
TGCGCCAGCAGCCAAGCAGACAGGAAGGCCTACGAGCAGTACTTC
CASSQADRKAYEQYF